This T cell receptor (beta chain) appears in the sequencing data of a study of cytomegalovirus exposure and HLA in healthy donors. Study details: There were fewer than 500 genotyped donors. Of these, roughly 84% fell in the genetic ancestry cluster associated with self-reported Caucasian donors.

This clone was counted only a few times. The target antigen is unknown. The trim removed 5 bases at V and 6 bases at J, leaving 9 bases unmatched. The germline V gene has CDR1 SGHRS and CDR2 YFSETQ. This CDR3 spans 15 amino acids. Study-level results: The productive fraction for most TCR beta V segments was about 87% or about 30% in an earlier analysis.

Primers: 60 Vbeta forward and 13 Jbeta reverse. The table came from immunoSEQ multiplex PCR; TCRdb's copy has only in-frame clones and leaves some out. The sample yields about 120,000 clones, around three quarters seen once. The chain carries TRBV5-1 and TRBJ2-2; 8 nucleotides agree with TRBD1. The specimen sequenced was PBMCs. This TCR came from a woman in her 40s in good health and CMV-seropositive. The CDR3, as DNA: TGCGCCAGCAGAAAGGACAGGGAGGTTCCCGGGGAGCTGTTTTTT. Protein: CASRKDREVPGELFF.